The 14 T cell receptor beta chains below come from one sample, sequenced in a study of a mutant IDH1 vaccine in newly diagnosed glioma. As for time point: baseline, week 1 (first vaccination visit). Treatment reported: pre-vaccination baseline after standard-of-care therapy. Method: immunoSEQ multiplex PCR; TCRdb's copy keeps in-frame clones and lacks some. The data contain fewer than 85,000 clones, roughly 85% of them seen just once; the ten biggest clones take up about 3%. Sequencing was performed on PBMCs, taken from a glioma patient treated with radiotherapy, temozolomide or both. These receptors came from a man aged 30 to 45 with glioma.

This chain joins TRBV5-6 and TRBJ2-7; 9 bases map to TRBD1. The germline V gene encodes CDR1 SGHDT and CDR2 YYEEEE. The CDR3 is 14 residues long. V lost 3 bases and J lost 0; bases outside the gene matches: 1. The CDR3 sequence is CASSSTGGSYEQYF. The CDR3 coding sequence is TGTGCCAGCAGCTCGACAGGGGGCTCCTACGAGCAGTACTTC.

The chain joins TRBV5-1 to TRBJ1-5; D unresolved. The CDR3 contains 15 residues. The germline gives CDR1 SGHRS, CDR2 YFSETQ. V dropped 0 bases and J dropped 1 base, with 8 bases sitting between them. CDR3 nucleotides: TGCGCCAGCAGCTTGGGAGGGAGGAGCAATCAGCCCCAGCATTTT. Protein: CASSLGGRSNQPQHF.

The chain uses TRBV15 and TRBJ1-2; TRBD1 is a possible D gene (6 bases). This CDR3 region has 15 residues. V was trimmed by 1 base and J by 4 bases, leaving 13 bases between them. Germline V lookup: CDR1 LNHNV, CDR2 YYDKDF (reference sequence). The CDR3 is CATSRVSLDSYGYTF. Here the CDR3 DNA reads TGTGCCACCAGCAGAGTCTCTTTGGACAGCTATGGCTACACCTTC.

CDR3 loop: CASSRRYRGGSTDTQYF. Here the CDR3 DNA reads TGTGCCAGCAGCCGAAGATACAGGGGCGGAAGCACAGATACGCAGTATTTT. This sequence joins TRBV11-3 and TRBJ2-3; TRBD1 agrees at 7 bases. CDR1 SGHNT and CDR2 YENEEA come from the germline V gene. The CDR3 consists of 17 residues. V shed 5 bases, J shed 0 bases, and the junction held 11 bases outside the gene matches.

The chain recombines TRBV5-4 with TRBJ1-3; 7 bases match TRBD1. The CDR3 sequence is 16 residues long. Germline V CDR1 and CDR2: SGHNT, YYREEE (reference sequence). Losses at the gene ends were 3 bases for V and 3 bases for J; bases not matched to a gene: 9. The CDR3, as DNA: TGTGCCAGCAGCTCGAGCGACAGGGCTCGTGGAAACACCATATATTTT. Residues: CASSSSDRARGNTIYF. The full variable domain, rest sourced from reference TRBV5-4 and TRBJ1-3, is ETGVTQSPTHLIKTRGQQVTLRCSSQSGHNTVSWYQQALGQGPQFIFQYYREEENGRGNFPPRFSGLQFPNYSSELNVNALELDDSALYLCASSSSDRARGNTIYFGEGSWLTVV.

This rearrangement joins TRBV19 to TRBJ2-5, with D unclear. Germline V gives CDR1 LNHDA, CDR2 SQIVND (reference sequence). Trimming pared 3 bases from V and 3 bases from J, leaving 11 bases between. The CDR3 extends over 14 amino acids. Here the CDR3 DNA reads TGTGCCAGTAGTATTAGTGGCAGCAAAGAGACCCAGTACTTC. It is translated as CASSISGSKETQYF.

The chain has TRBV12-5 and TRBJ1-1; no clear D. This CDR3 comprises 13 residues. Deletions cut 3 bases from V and 0 bases from J, with 5 bases between. Germline lookup yields CDR1 LGHNT and CDR2 FRNRAP. The CDR3 sequence is CASGLRLNTEAFF. The CDR3 DNA sequence: TGTGCTAGTGGTTTAAGGTTGAACACTGAAGCTTTCTTT.

The chain has TRBV4-2 and TRBJ2-7; 10 nucleotides match TRBD2. Trimming removed 0 bases from V and 7 bases from J; junction bases left unmatched: 12. The CDR3 loop spans 17 amino acids. Germline CDR1 reads LGHNA; CDR2 reads YNFKEQ. CDR3: CASSQDLAGVLTGEQYF. The CDR3 DNA reads TGTGCCAGCAGCCAAGATCTAGCGGGGGTTCTTACGGGGGAGCAGTACTTC.

The gene calls are TRBV6-6 and TRBJ2-3; D unresolved. Trimming pared 2 bases from V and 5 bases from J, leaving 11 bases between. The CDR3 length is 14 residues. Germline CDR1 is MNHNY and CDR2 is SVGAGI (reference sequence). CDR3 bases: TGTGCCAGCAGTTACCCCATGGTAGGAGATACGCAGTATTTT. This gives the protein CASSYPMVGDTQYF.

DNA of the CDR3: TGTGCCAGCAGTCCGACAGGGTCAAATGGCTACACCTTC. Its translation: CASSPTGSNGYTF. J is TRBJ1-2 and V is TRBV6-5, with TRBD1 identical over 7 bases. The CDR3 has 13 residues. Germline CDR1 and CDR2: MNHEY and SVGAGI. J was trimmed by 6 bases and V by 5 bases; bases with no gene match: 6.

The chain combines TRBV4-1 with TRBJ2-7; 7 positions match TRBD1. The germline CDR1 and CDR2 sequences are MGHRA and YSYEKL. V gave up 4 bases and J gave up 5 bases; unmatched junction bases: 5. This CDR3 region has 13 residues. The CDR3 region is CASSRQGTHEQYF. The DNA of the CDR3 is TGCGCCAGCAGCCGACAGGGCACCCACGAGCAGTACTTC.

This rearrangement joins TRBV30 to TRBJ2-7, with 13 bases that match TRBD2. CDR3 length: 14 amino acids. In germline, CDR1 is GTSNPN, CDR2 SVGIG (reference sequence). Losses at the gene ends were 1 base for V and 5 bases for J; bases not matched to a gene: 2. The DNA for the CDR3 is TGTGCCTGGAGTGGGGGACTAGCGGGGAACGAGCAGTACTTC. It translates to CAWSGGLAGNEQYF.

This chain connects TRBV10-3 to TRBJ1-3; TRBD1 matches 7 bases. The CDR3 has 13 residues. The germline gives CDR1 ENHRY, CDR2 SYGVKD. Germline trimming cut 10 bases from V and 0 bases from J; bases unmatched to any gene: 3. DNA for the CDR3: TGTGCCACGAGGGACAGCTCTGGAAACACCATATATTTT. Amino acids: CATRDSSGNTIYF.

This chain joins TRBV6-5 and TRBJ2-1; TRBD1 matches at 9 bases. The V gene's germline CDR1 is MNHEY and CDR2 SVGAGI. Trimming at V came to 2 bases and at J to 4 bases, leaving 6 bases not matched to a gene. The CDR3 totals 16 residues. The CDR3 sequence: CASSYPGQGFYNEQFF. The DNA of the CDR3 is TGTGCCAGCAGTTACCCGGGACAGGGTTTTTACAATGAGCAGTTCTTC.